This T cell receptor beta chain was retrieved from a study of Graves' ophthalmopathy and Graves' hyperthyroidism. RNA transcripts yielded amplified TCR beta CDR3 regions. A first-round RT-PCR used HTBI primers, followed by a second-round multiplex PCR. TCRdb itself ran the multiplex PCR reads through MiXCR, one entry per CDR3 protein. This sample yields 600,000 to 700,000 distinct CDR3 sequences, of which about 40% are seen a single time; over 2.5% belongs to the top ten. This clonotype was seen repeatedly, ten times or more. In germline, CDR1 is ENHRY, CDR2 SYGVKD. Trimming cost V 10 bases and J 4 bases, with 16 bases left between them. The CDR3 length is 13 residues.

This sequence originates from an adult man with Graves' ophthalmopathy. The chain employs TRBV10-3 and TRBJ1-1, with D uncertain. Sample: peripheral blood. The CDR3 nucleotides read TGTGCCAGCAGATACGGTCCCGCCACTGAAGCTTTCTTT. Amino acids: CASRYGPATEAFF.